One sample yielded the 17 T cell receptor beta chains listed below, sequenced in a study of blood T cells in healthy people across ages. Then a second PCR, running roughly 6 to 12 cycles, was carried out with a sample-barcoded 5' primer and a J-beta primer mix. TCRdb called the 5' RACE reads again in MiXCR, with one record for every CDR3 protein. Found here are more than 800,000 distinct CDR3 sequences, around 43% of them singletons; the top ten hold approximately 17%. Sequenced sample: blood. The receptors come from a woman aged 55-69 years in good health.

The CDR3 DNA reads as TGTGCCACCAAGGGGGCAACTAATGAAAAACTGTTTTTT. Translating gives CATKGATNEKLFF. The J gene is TRBJ1-4, the V gene TRBV10-3, with D tentatively TRBD1 (6 bases). The CDR3 runs to 13 residues. Trimming removed 10 bases at V and 0 bases at J, with 9 bases between. Germline V gene lookup returns CDR1 ENHRY and CDR2 SYGVKD.

This clonotype has more than one count but fewer than ten. The chain links TRBV28 to TRBJ2-1, with D unclear. The V and J ends lost 7 bases and 3 bases respectively, with 13 bases between them. Per the germline V gene, CDR1 is MDHEN and CDR2 is SYDVKM. The CDR3 totals 14 residues. The CDR3 nucleotides are TGTGCCAGCACACTTAGTGGGATCTACAATGAGCAGTTCTTC. It codes for CASTLSGIYNEQFF.

The rearrangement joins TRBV27 to TRBJ2-1; no reliable D call. The CDR3 is made up of 11 amino acids. Trimming took 8 bases from V and 6 from J, leaving 8 bases between them. The germline V gene has CDR1 MNHEY and CDR2 SMNVEV (reference sequence). This chain's CDR3 is CASFSPNEQFF. The DNA of the CDR3 is TGTGCCAGCTTTTCTCCCAATGAGCAGTTCTTC.

At least ten counts were recorded for this clonotype. V usage is TRBV12-3 or TRBV12-4 and J usage is TRBJ2-1; D might be TRBD2 (6 bases). The V end lost 6 bases, the J end lost 7 bases, and 16 bases lay between the germline ends. The CDR3 consists of 14 residues. Written as DNA, the CDR3 is TGTGCCAGCAGCCTGGGACTGGGCGGGAATGAGCAGTTCTTC. Translating gives CASSLGLGGNEQFF.

The chain combines TRBV4-1 with TRBJ2-1; TRBD2 is a possible D gene (6 bases). The germline V gene encodes CDR1 MGHRA and CDR2 YSYEKL. The length of the CDR3 is 18 residues. V was clipped by 4 bases and J by 3 bases, with 22 bases between them. The CDR3 reads CASSRPGDSALGYNEQFF. Here the CDR3 DNA reads TGCGCCAGCAGCCGGCCGGGGGATAGCGCCTTGGGCTACAATGAGCAGTTCTTC.

The V and J genes are TRBV28 and TRBJ2-7; 14 bases match TRBD2. Germline-derived CDR1 and CDR2 are MDHEN and SYDVKM. V shed 8 bases, J shed 7 bases, and the junction held 13 bases outside the gene matches. The CDR3 spans 16 residues. CDR3 DNA: TGTGCCAGCCCCCCTTCCGGACTAGCGGGAGGTGGGGAGCAGTACTTC. This sequence encodes CASPPSGLAGGGEQYF. Complete variable domain (other parts from reference TRBV28 and TRBJ2-7): DVKVTQSSRYLVKRTGEKVFLECVQDMDHENMFWYRQDPGLGLRLIYFSYDVKMKEKGDIPEGYSVSREKKERFSLILESASTNQTSMYLCASPPSGLAGGGEQYFGPGTRLTVT.

The gene calls are TRBV12-3 or TRBV12-4 and TRBJ1-6; TRBD1 matches at 10 bases. V shed 2 bases, J shed 6 bases, and the junction held 4 bases outside the gene matches. CDR3 length: 16 residues. The CDR3 DNA sequence: TGTGCCAGCAGTTTAAGGGGGACAGGGGTTAATTCACCCCTCCACTTT. Residues: CASSLRGTGVNSPLHF.

This clonotype was counted many times. The chain uses TRBV20-1 and TRBJ2-1, with D unresolved. Germline CDR1 and CDR2: DFQATT and SNEGSKA (reference sequence). V lost 6 bases, J lost 6 bases, and 9 bases lay in between. The CDR3 runs 11 residues. The CDR3 sequence is CSAIGSNEQFF. The CDR3 region has the DNA TGCAGTGCCATAGGTAGCAATGAGCAGTTCTTC.

Turning to this clonotype: A much larger clone differs from this one at a single base, so this may be a read error. The rearrangement uses TRBV12-5 and TRBJ2-1, with D possibly matching TRBD2 (6 bases). The J call may be wrong; the DNA end is better matched by TRBJ2-7. The CDR3 is 15 residues long. CDR1 is LGHNT, CDR2 FRNRAP, per germline. CDR3 residues: CASGSERASYNEQYF. The CDR3 bases are TGTGCTAGTGGGTCGGAGCGGGCTTCCTACAATGAGCAGTACTTC.

V gene TRBV2 combines with J gene TRBJ2-1, with 9 bases identical to TRBD2. J was trimmed by 5 bases and V by 10 bases; bases with no gene match: 6. This CDR3 has 13 amino acids. Germline CDR1 and CDR2: SNHLY and FYNNEI. The CDR3 DNA is TGTGCCAACAGACTAGCGGAAGACAATGAGCAGTTCTTC. It is translated as CANRLAEDNEQFF.

The count of this clonotype is one. The CDR3 DNA is TGTGCCAGCAGTGACAAGGCGAGGGGGGATACGCAGTATTTT. The encoded protein is CASSDKARGDTQYF. The V gene is TRBV27, the J gene TRBJ2-3, with D perhaps matching TRBD1 (6 bases). The V end was cut by 5 bases, the J end by 6 bases, with 15 bases between. The CDR3 loop spans 14 amino acids. CDR1 is MNHEY and CDR2 is SMNVEV in the germline V gene (reference sequence).

The chain couples TRBV6-5 to TRBJ2-1, with D unresolved. The CDR3 sequence is 11 residues long. The V gene's germline CDR1 is MNHEY and CDR2 SVGAGI. Trimming took 6 bases from V and 10 from J, leaving 10 bases between them. CDR3 protein: CASSRGPEQFF. Written as DNA, the CDR3 is TGTGCCAGCAGCCGCGGTCCAGAGCAGTTCTTC.

V is TRBV6-5 and J is TRBJ1-2; the D gene is possibly TRBD1 (5 bases). V dropped 5 bases and J dropped 8 bases, with 12 bases sitting between them. Germline-derived CDR1 and CDR2 are MNHEY and SVGAGI. The CDR3 is 12 residues long. CDR3 protein: CASSTGTFGYTF. Here the CDR3 DNA reads TGTGCCAGCAGTACTGGGACGTTCGGCTACACCTTC.

In this sample, this clonotype turned up a few times. V is TRBV7-9 and J is TRBJ2-1; D might be TRBD2 (6 bases). V lost 4 bases and J lost 8, with 24 bases in between. The CDR3 has 17 amino acids. The V gene's germline CDR1 is SEHNR and CDR2 FQNEAQ (reference sequence). The CDR3 region is CASSSGSLAGKGHEQFF. CDR3 DNA sequence: TGTGCCAGCAGCTCCGGGAGTCTGGCGGGCAAGGGTCATGAGCAGTTCTTC.

The chain employs TRBV27 and TRBJ2-5, with 11 nucleotides matching TRBD2. The J call may not be correct, given that the DNA end is closer to TRBJ2-7. Germline values: CDR1 MNHEY, CDR2 SMNVEV (reference sequence). The CDR3 covers 17 residues. The CDR3 DNA reads TGTGCCAGCGGACGGCTACTAGCGGGAGCCCACTTTTACGAGCAGTACTTC. It encodes CASGRLLAGAHFYEQYF.

The V gene is TRBV30, the J gene TRBJ2-1; 12 positions agree with TRBD2. V shed 2 bases and J 9 bases; nucleotides not matched to a gene: 5. CDR3 length: 14 residues. Germline assignment: CDR1 GTSNPN and CDR2 SVGIG (reference sequence). The CDR3 protein is CAWSRLAGAAEQFF. CDR3 nucleotides: TGTGCCTGGAGTAGACTAGCGGGAGCAGCTGAGCAGTTCTTC.

This clonotype was picked up a small number of times. The V gene is TRBV20-1, the J gene TRBJ2-7; tentatively, D is TRBD1 (5 bases). There are 14 residues in the CDR3. Per germline, CDR1 DFQATT and CDR2 SNEGSKA (reference sequence). Trimming pared 2 bases from V and 4 bases from J, leaving 15 bases between. The DNA of the CDR3 is TGCAGTGCTAGAAATCGAGACAGTCCTTACGAGCAGTACTTC. Translation: CSARNRDSPYEQYF.